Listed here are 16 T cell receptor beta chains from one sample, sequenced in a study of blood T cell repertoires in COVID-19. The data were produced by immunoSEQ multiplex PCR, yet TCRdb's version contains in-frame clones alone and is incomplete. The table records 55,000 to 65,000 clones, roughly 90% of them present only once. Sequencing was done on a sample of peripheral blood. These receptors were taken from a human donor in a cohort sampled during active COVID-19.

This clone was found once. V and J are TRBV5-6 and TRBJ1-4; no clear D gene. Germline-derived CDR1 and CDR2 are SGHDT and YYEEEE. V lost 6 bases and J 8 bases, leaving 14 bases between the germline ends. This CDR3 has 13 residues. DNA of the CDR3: TGTGCCAGCAACCCTGCCGGGAAGGAAAAACTGTTTTTT. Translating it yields CASNPAGKEKLFF.

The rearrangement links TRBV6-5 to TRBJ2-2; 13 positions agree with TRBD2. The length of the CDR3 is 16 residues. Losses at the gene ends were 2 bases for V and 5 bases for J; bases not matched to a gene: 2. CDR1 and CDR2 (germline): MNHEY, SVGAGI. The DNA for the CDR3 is TGTGCCAGCAGTTACCGACTAGCGGGAGGAACCGGGGAGCTGTTTTTT. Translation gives CASSYRLAGGTGELFF.

The CDR3 sequence is CASSVTGTSGETQYF. The CDR3 bases are TGTGCCAGCAGCGTAACCGGGACTAGCGGGGAGACCCAGTACTTC. The chain carries TRBV7-7 and TRBJ2-5, with 12 bases aligning to TRBD2. The ends lost 5 bases at V and 5 bases at J; junction bases unmatched: 6. The V gene's germline CDR1 is SSHAT and CDR2 FNYEAQ (reference sequence). The CDR3 has 15 residues.

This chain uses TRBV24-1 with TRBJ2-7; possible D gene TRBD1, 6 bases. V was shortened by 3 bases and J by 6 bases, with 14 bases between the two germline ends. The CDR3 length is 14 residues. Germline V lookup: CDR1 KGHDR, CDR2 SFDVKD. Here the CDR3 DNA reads TGTGCCACCAGTGATGAACAGGGCGTGCGCGAGCAGTACTTC. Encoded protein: CATSDEQGVREQYF.

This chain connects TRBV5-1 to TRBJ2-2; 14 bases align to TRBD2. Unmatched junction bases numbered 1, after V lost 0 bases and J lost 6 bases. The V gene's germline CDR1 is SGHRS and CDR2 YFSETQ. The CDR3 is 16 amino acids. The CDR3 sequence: CASSLEGLAGAGELFF. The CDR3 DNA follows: TGCGCCAGCAGCTTGGAGGGACTAGCGGGGGCCGGGGAGCTGTTTTTT.

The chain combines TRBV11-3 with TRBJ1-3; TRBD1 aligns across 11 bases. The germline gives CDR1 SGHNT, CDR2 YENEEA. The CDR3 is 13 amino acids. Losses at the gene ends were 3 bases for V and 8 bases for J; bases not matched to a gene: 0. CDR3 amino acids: CASSLGQGDTIYF. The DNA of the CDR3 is TGTGCCAGCAGCTTGGGACAGGGGGACACCATATATTTT.

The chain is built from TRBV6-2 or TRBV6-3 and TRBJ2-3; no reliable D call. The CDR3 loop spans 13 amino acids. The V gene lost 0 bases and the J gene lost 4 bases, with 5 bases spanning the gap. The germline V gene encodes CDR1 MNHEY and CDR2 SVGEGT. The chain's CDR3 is CASSYSGPDTQYF. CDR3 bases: TGTGCCAGCAGTTACTCGGGCCCAGATACGCAGTATTTT.

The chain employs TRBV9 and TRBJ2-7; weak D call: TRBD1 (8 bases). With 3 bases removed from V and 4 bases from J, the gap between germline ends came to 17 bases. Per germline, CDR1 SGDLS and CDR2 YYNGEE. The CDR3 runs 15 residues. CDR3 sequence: CASSALTGGVYEQYF. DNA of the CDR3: TGTGCCAGCAGCGCCCTTACAGGGGGGGTTTACGAGCAGTACTTC.

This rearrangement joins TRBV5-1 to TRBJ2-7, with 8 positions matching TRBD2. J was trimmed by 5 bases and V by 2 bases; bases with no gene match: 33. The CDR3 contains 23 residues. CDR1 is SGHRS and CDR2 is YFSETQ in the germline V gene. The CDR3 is CASSFEIGVGGRYPDPYWDEQYF. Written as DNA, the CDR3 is TGCGCCAGCAGCTTCGAGATCGGTGTTGGCGGGAGGTACCCCGACCCCTATTGGGACGAGCAGTACTTC.

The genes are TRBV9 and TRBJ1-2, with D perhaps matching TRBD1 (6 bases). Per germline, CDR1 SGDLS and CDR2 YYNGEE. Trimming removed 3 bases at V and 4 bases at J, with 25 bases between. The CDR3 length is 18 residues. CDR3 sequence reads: CASSASRLRGARIYGYTF. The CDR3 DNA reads TGTGCCAGCAGCGCCAGTCGGTTGCGGGGGGCGCGAATCTATGGCTACACCTTC. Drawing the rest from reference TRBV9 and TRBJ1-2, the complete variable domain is DSGVTQTPKHLITATGQRVTLRCSPRSGDLSVYWYQQSLDQGLQFLIQYYNGEERAKGNILERFSAQQFPDLHSELNLSSLELGDSALYFCASSASRLRGARIYGYTFGSGTRLTVV.

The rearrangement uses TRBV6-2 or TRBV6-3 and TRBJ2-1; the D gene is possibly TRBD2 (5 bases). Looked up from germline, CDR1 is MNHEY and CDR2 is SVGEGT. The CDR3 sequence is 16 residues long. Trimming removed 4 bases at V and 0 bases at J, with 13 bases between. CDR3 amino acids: CASSSTPGSSYNEQFF. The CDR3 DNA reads TGTGCCAGCAGTTCTACCCCGGGGAGCTCCTACAATGAGCAGTTCTTC.

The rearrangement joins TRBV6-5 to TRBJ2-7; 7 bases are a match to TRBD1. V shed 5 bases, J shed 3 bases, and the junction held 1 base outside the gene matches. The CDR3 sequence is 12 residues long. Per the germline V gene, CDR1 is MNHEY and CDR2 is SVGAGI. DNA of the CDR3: TGTGCCAGCAGTCGGGACAGCTACGAGCAGTACTTC. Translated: CASSRDSYEQYF.

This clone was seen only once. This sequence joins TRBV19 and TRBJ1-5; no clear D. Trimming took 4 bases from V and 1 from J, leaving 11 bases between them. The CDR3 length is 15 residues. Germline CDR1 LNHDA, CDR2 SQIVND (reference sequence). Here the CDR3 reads CASSTQTRSNQPQHF. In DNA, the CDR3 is TGTGCCAGTAGTACCCAGACTAGAAGCAATCAGCCCCAGCATTTT.

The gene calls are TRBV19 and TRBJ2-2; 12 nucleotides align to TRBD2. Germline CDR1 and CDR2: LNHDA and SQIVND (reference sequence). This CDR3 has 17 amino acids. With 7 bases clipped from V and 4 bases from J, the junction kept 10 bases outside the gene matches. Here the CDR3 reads CASNWLAGGPGTGELFF. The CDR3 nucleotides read TGTGCCAGTAATTGGCTAGCGGGAGGGCCGGGCACCGGGGAGCTGTTTTTT.

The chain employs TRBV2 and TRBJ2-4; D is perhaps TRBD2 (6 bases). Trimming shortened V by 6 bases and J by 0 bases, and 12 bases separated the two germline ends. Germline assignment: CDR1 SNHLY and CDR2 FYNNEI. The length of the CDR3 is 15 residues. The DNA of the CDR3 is TGTGCCAGCAGGGACCCTAGCGTAGCCAAAAACATTCAGTACTTC. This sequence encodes CASRDPSVAKNIQYF.

CDR3 DNA: TGTGCCAGCAGCTATCCCCGCAAGGGGGTTGGAAACACCATATATTTT. Protein product: CASSYPRKGVGNTIYF. The chain has TRBV9 and TRBJ1-3, with D possibly being TRBD1 (6 bases). Germline CDR1 is SGDLS and CDR2 is YYNGEE. The CDR3 runs to 16 residues. Trimming removed 4 bases from V and 3 bases from J, with 17 bases in between.